This is a list of T cell receptor beta chains from one sample in a study of T cells after yellow fever vaccination. TCRdb fed the 5' RACE reads into MiXCR, producing one record per CDR3 protein. This sample carries around 50,000 distinct CDR3 sequences, roughly 7.4% of them seen once, and the ten largest clones take more than 25%. Sample: CD8+ T cells sorted from PBMCs, taken less than 18 days after the first yellow fever vaccination. Every receptor here comes from a man younger than 30 who received the YFV17D yellow fever vaccine. CDR3s include the opening cysteine and the closing phenylalanine or tryptophan. Each record gives: J gene, CDR3 length, D gene, clone size, V gene, CDR3 protein, CDR3 DNA. The D gene is left open where the match is weak. Only part of the rows carry a size: once, few, many, or a class if the clone is expanded.

J: TRBJ2-2; length: 22; D: TRBD2; size: many; V: TRBV6-2/TRBV6-3; CDR3: CASSYSTVSGTSGGANTGELFF; DNA: TGTGCCAGCAGTTACTCGACAGTCTCCGGGACTAGCGGGGGGGCAAACACCGGGGAGCTGTTTTTT
J: TRBJ2-7; length: 14; D: -; size: many; V: TRBV9; CDR3: CASSVGGGTYEQYF; DNA: TGTGCCAGCAGCGTAGGAGGGGGGACCTACGAGCAGTACTTC
J: TRBJ2-3; length: 13; D: -; size: many; V: TRBV7-9; CDR3: CASTTSDSYTQYF; DNA: TGTGCCAGCACCACTTCCGACTCGTATACGCAGTATTTT
J: TRBJ2-7; length: 15; D: -; size: many; V: TRBV28; CDR3: CASSQPDTGFYEQYF; DNA: TGTGCCAGCAGTCAACCAGATACAGGGTTCTACGAGCAGTACTTC
J: TRBJ2-5; length: 17; D: -; size: -; V: TRBV3-1; CDR3: CASSQGSRLGAKETQYF; DNA: TGTGCCAGCTCCCAAGGATCTAGGTTGGGGGCTAAAGAGACCCAGTACTTC
J: TRBJ2-2; length: 14; D: -; size: many; V: TRBV15; CDR3: CATMERGNTGELFF; DNA: TGTGCCACCATGGAACGGGGCAACACCGGGGAGCTGTTTTTT
J: TRBJ2-2; length: 18; D: TRBD2; size: few; V: TRBV7-8; CDR3: CASSAGLAGGPDTGELFF; DNA: TGTGCCAGTTCGGCGGGACTAGCGGGGGGGCCGGACACCGGGGAGCTGTTTTTT
J: TRBJ1-1; length: 12; D: -; size: many; V: TRBV29-1; CDR3: CSARDEGTEAFF; DNA: TGCAGCGCCAGGGACGAGGGCACTGAAGCTTTCTTT
J: TRBJ1-1; length: 17; D: TRBD1; size: -; V: TRBV4-1; CDR3: CASSPLPTGDRFTEAFF; DNA: TGCGCCAGCAGTCCTCTACCTACAGGGGATCGGTTCACTGAAGCTTTCTTT
J: TRBJ1-2; length: 15; D: -; size: many; V: TRBV5-5; CDR3: CASSLAPGDHYGYTF; DNA: TGTGCCAGCAGCTTGGCGCCAGGGGATCACTATGGCTACACCTTC
J: TRBJ1-5; length: 14; D: -; size: many; V: TRBV27; CDR3: CASSSPGSRGPQHF; DNA: TGTGCCAGCAGTTCCCCGGGGTCCCGGGGGCCCCAGCATTTT
J: TRBJ2-1; length: 15; D: -; size: few; V: TRBV9; CDR3: CASSARSGELDEQFF; DNA: TGTGCCAGCAGCGCCCGATCGGGGGAGCTTGATGAGCAGTTCTTC
J: TRBJ1-5; length: 15; D: -; size: many; V: TRBV5-5; CDR3: CASSPSLFSNQPQHF; DNA: TGTGCCAGCTCCCCCTCTTTGTTTAGCAATCAGCCCCAGCATTTT
J: TRBJ2-1; length: 15; D: TRBD1; size: many; V: TRBV29-1; CDR3: CSTTGASSSYNEQFF; DNA: TGCAGCACAACAGGGGCATCTAGCTCCTACAATGAGCAGTTCTTC
J: TRBJ2-3; length: 16; D: TRBD2; size: many; V: TRBV3-1; CDR3: CASSQGAGLGTDTQYF; DNA: TGTGCCAGCAGCCAAGGGGCGGGACTAGGCACAGATACGCAGTATTTT
J: TRBJ2-7; length: 15; D: TRBD2; size: many; V: TRBV5-1; CDR3: CASSLDGGGTYEQYF; DNA: TGCGCCAGCAGCTTGGATGGCGGGGGAACCTACGAGCAGTACTTC
J: TRBJ2-5; length: 15; D: TRBD2; size: many; V: TRBV12-3/TRBV12-4; CDR3: CASSPRPSGGETQYF; DNA: TGTGCCAGCAGTCCTCGCCCTAGCGGGGGAGAGACCCAGTACTTC
J: TRBJ2-7; length: 15; D: TRBD1; size: few; V: TRBV5-4; CDR3: CASRSDRGLRFEQYF; DNA: TGTGCCAGCAGAAGTGACAGGGGGCTTCGTTTCGAGCAGTACTTC
J: TRBJ2-7; length: 14; D: -; size: many; V: TRBV20-1; CDR3: CSAPRDRYSYEQYF; DNA: TGCAGTGCTCCTCGGGACCGCTACTCCTACGAGCAGTACTTC
J: TRBJ1-2; length: 11; D: -; size: -; V: TRBV9; CDR3: CASYSGDGYTF; DNA: TGTGCCAGCTACTCTGGGGATGGCTACACCTTC
J: TRBJ1-2; length: 15; D: -; size: many; V: TRBV5-1; CDR3: CASSLGPPGQDGYTF; DNA: TGCGCCAGCAGCTTGGGCCCCCCGGGGCAGGATGGCTACACCTTC
J: TRBJ2-4; length: 13; D: -; size: many; V: TRBV15; CDR3: CATCDPPSGIQYF; DNA: TGTGCCACCTGCGACCCTCCCTCCGGCATTCAGTACTTC
J: TRBJ2-7; length: 14; D: -; size: many; V: TRBV27; CDR3: CASSFRGRSYEQYF; DNA: TGTGCCAGCAGTTTCAGGGGACGATCCTACGAGCAGTACTTC
J: TRBJ2-3; length: 16; D: TRBD2; size: few; V: TRBV6-5; CDR3: CASSYSVGGSTDTQYF; DNA: TGTGCCAGCAGTTACTCGGTGGGGGGGAGCACAGATACGCAGTATTTT
J: TRBJ1-2; length: 12; D: TRBD1; size: many; V: TRBV6-6; CDR3: CASKGQGYGYTF; DNA: TGTGCCAGCAAGGGACAGGGGTATGGCTACACCTTC
J: TRBJ1-5; length: 15; D: TRBD1; size: -; V: TRBV6-2/TRBV6-3; CDR3: CASSYPGTANQPQHF; DNA: TGTGCCAGCAGTTACCCCGGGACAGCAAATCAGCCCCAGCATTTT
J: TRBJ1-1; length: 13; D: -; size: many; V: TRBV6-5; CDR3: CASSYGAKTEAFF; DNA: TGTGCCAGCAGTTACGGGGCGAAGACTGAAGCTTTCTTT
J: TRBJ2-3; length: 14; D: -; size: few; V: TRBV2; CDR3: CASRRASSTDTQYF; DNA: TGTGCCAGCAGGCGAGCATCTAGCACAGATACGCAGTATTTT
J: TRBJ1-1; length: 12; D: -; size: few; V: TRBV19; CDR3: CVAGSSNTEAFF; DNA: TGTGTCGCGGGCAGCTCGAACACTGAAGCTTTCTTT
J: TRBJ1-2; length: 13; D: -; size: -; V: TRBV9; CDR3: CASSLGLTGGYTF; DNA: TGTGCCAGCAGCCTCGGACTTACGGGAGGCTACACCTTC
J: TRBJ2-1; length: 18; D: TRBD1; size: few; V: TRBV7-9; CDR3: CASSPSSYDRAQYNEQFF; DNA: TGTGCCAGCAGCCCATCATCCTACGACAGGGCTCAGTACAATGAGCAGTTCTTC
J: TRBJ2-2; length: 12; D: -; size: many; V: TRBV5-1; CDR3: CASSFGTGELFF; DNA: TGCGCCAGCAGCTTTGGGACCGGGGAGCTGTTTTTT
J: TRBJ1-3; length: 14; D: -; size: few; V: TRBV7-2; CDR3: CASSLAGSGNTIYF; DNA: TGTGCCAGCAGCTTAGCTGGATCTGGAAACACCATATATTTT
J: TRBJ2-2; length: 13; D: -; size: many; V: TRBV6-2/TRBV6-3; CDR3: CASSYRVPGELFF; DNA: TGTGCCAGCAGTTACCGGGTCCCCGGGGAGCTGTTTTTT
J: TRBJ2-4; length: 15; D: -; size: many; V: TRBV20-1; CDR3: CSGTGRRGAKNIQYF; DNA: TGCAGTGGAACAGGGCGAAGAGGGGCCAAAAACATTCAGTACTTC
J: TRBJ2-1; length: 20; D: TRBD2; size: many; V: TRBV5-1; CDR3: CASSLAVPSGGRSSYNEQFF; DNA: TGCGCCAGCAGCTTGGCCGTACCTAGCGGGGGGCGTAGCTCCTACAATGAGCAGTTCTTC
J: TRBJ2-5; length: 14; D: -; size: many; V: TRBV7-2; CDR3: CASTRFEELETQYF; DNA: TGTGCCAGCACGCGATTCGAGGAGCTGGAGACCCAGTACTTC
J: TRBJ2-7; length: 13; D: -; size: many; V: TRBV4-3; CDR3: CASSHGLASEQYF; DNA: TGCGCCAGCAGCCATGGTCTTGCGAGTGAGCAGTACTTC
J: TRBJ1-5; length: 11; D: -; size: many; V: TRBV29-1; CDR3: CSAVFLGTQHF; DNA: TGCAGCGCTGTATTCCTGGGGACGCAGCATTTT
J: TRBJ1-3; length: 15; D: -; size: few; V: TRBV7-9; CDR3: CASSLASSSGNTIYF; DNA: TGTGCCAGCAGCTTAGCCTCCAGCTCTGGAAACACCATATATTTT
J: TRBJ1-1; length: 14; D: TRBD1; size: many; V: TRBV18; CDR3: CASSYDRGPTEAFF; DNA: TGTGCCAGCTCATACGACAGGGGGCCTACTGAAGCTTTCTTT
J: TRBJ2-1; length: 13; D: -; size: -; V: TRBV20-1; CDR3: CSARDRDGDEQFF; DNA: TGCAGTGCTAGAGATCGTGACGGTGATGAGCAGTTCTTC
J: TRBJ2-5; length: 18; D: TRBD1; size: many; V: TRBV3-1; CDR3: CASSKLGTGGFGEETQYF; DNA: TGTGCCAGCAGCAAACTCGGGACAGGGGGTTTTGGGGAAGAGACCCAGTACTTC
J: TRBJ2-7; length: 15; D: -; size: many; V: TRBV12-3/TRBV12-4; CDR3: CASSWGNRERDEQYF; DNA: TGTGCCAGCAGTTGGGGAAACAGGGAACGGGACGAGCAGTACTTC
J: TRBJ2-1; length: 14; D: -; size: many; V: TRBV4-1; CDR3: CASSQASYENEQFF; DNA: TGCGCCAGCAGCCAAGCAAGCTACGAGAATGAGCAGTTCTTC
J: TRBJ1-4; length: 12; D: -; size: many; V: TRBV20-1; CDR3: CSARGINEKLFF; DNA: TGCAGTGCCCGGGGGATTAATGAAAAACTGTTTTTT
J: TRBJ2-5; length: 16; D: TRBD2; size: few; V: TRBV4-3; CDR3: CASSQGLAGLQETQYF; DNA: TGCGCCAGCAGCCAGGGACTAGCGGGTCTACAAGAGACCCAGTACTTC
J: TRBJ2-1; length: 14; D: -; size: -; V: TRBV5-4; CDR3: CASTSPGFYNEQFF; DNA: TGTGCCAGCACCTCCCCGGGCTTTTACAATGAGCAGTTCTTC
J: TRBJ2-3; length: 16; D: TRBD1; size: many; V: TRBV24-1; CDR3: CATRGGDRGSGDTQYF; DNA: TGTGCCACCAGAGGAGGGGACAGGGGGTCCGGAGATACGCAGTATTTT
J: TRBJ2-7; length: 15; D: -; size: many; V: TRBV20-1; CDR3: CSAPRVGRESYEQYF; DNA: TGCAGTGCCCCTAGGGTGGGCAGGGAATCCTACGAGCAGTACTTC
J: TRBJ1-2; length: 14; D: -; size: many; V: TRBV4-1; CDR3: CASSQDRGSYGYTF; DNA: TGCGCCAGCAGCCAAGACAGGGGATCATATGGCTACACCTTC
J: TRBJ2-2; length: 15; D: TRBD2; size: many; V: TRBV5-5; CDR3: CASRSGTSGAGELFF; DNA: TGTGCCAGCAGATCCGGGACTAGCGGGGCCGGGGAGCTGTTTTTT
J: TRBJ2-1; length: 19; D: TRBD2; size: many; V: TRBV20-1; CDR3: CSARDPLAGGPSRTDEQFF; DNA: TGCAGTGCTAGAGATCCCCTAGCGGGGGGGCCTTCTCGCACGGATGAGCAGTTCTTC
J: TRBJ2-2; length: 16; D: TRBD2; size: -; V: TRBV19; CDR3: CASSIRLAGTTGELFF; DNA: TGTGCCAGTAGTATACGCCTAGCGGGAACCACCGGGGAGCTGTTTTTT
J: TRBJ1-1; length: 13; D: -; size: many; V: TRBV29-1; CDR3: CSVEDPRDTEAFF; DNA: TGCAGCGTTGAAGATCCCAGGGACACTGAAGCTTTCTTT
J: TRBJ1-1; length: 15; D: -; size: few; V: TRBV7-9; CDR3: CASSLVSLANTEAFF; DNA: TGTGCCAGCAGCTTAGTTTCGTTGGCGAACACTGAAGCTTTCTTT